These 8 T cell receptor beta chains originate from one sample sequenced in a study of early T cells in non-severe SARS-CoV-2 infection. Each CDR3 protein is one row after TCRdb ran MiXCR on the 5' RACE reads. The sample has tens of thousands of distinct CDR3 sequences, around 14% seen once. The specimen was whole blood, collected at baseline. These receptors all stem from an adult who was a healthcare worker with PCR-confirmed SARS-CoV-2 infection or an uninfected control (not recorded which).

This chain joins TRBV14 and TRBJ2-7; D is ambiguous. There are 14 residues in the CDR3. The germline V gene encodes CDR1 SGHDN and CDR2 FVKESK. Trimming took off 5 bases at V and 4 bases at J, with 15 bases between the two ends. CDR3 region: CASSERDTRYEQYF. The CDR3 bases are TGTGCCAGCAGCGAAAGAGACACCCGTTACGAGCAGTACTTC.

This clonotype came up many times. This sequence joins TRBV12-3 or TRBV12-4 and TRBJ2-7, with D hard to call. V lost 3 bases to trimming and J lost 0 bases, with 9 bases between them. The CDR3 has 14 residues. CDR3 residues: CASSFGRSSYEQYF. The CDR3 region has the DNA TGTGCCAGCAGTTTTGGGCGGAGCTCCTACGAGCAGTACTTC.

A few counts support this clonotype. The rearrangement joins TRBV28 to TRBJ1-1; a weak D match, TRBD1 (6 bases). This CDR3 region has 14 residues. Between the trimmed V and J ends, which lost 3 bases and 5 bases, there was a span of 13 bases. The germline CDR1 and CDR2 sequences are MDHEN and SYDVKM. In nucleotides, the CDR3 is TGTGCCAGCAGTTTGCACAGGGAAAGAACTGAAGCTTTCTTT. This translates into CASSLHRERTEAFF.

This clonotype was counted only a few times. The V call is TRBV5-1, the J call TRBJ2-2; D uncertain. The germline CDR1 and CDR2 sequences are SGHRS and YFSETQ. This CDR3 contains 15 residues. Trimming pared 0 bases from V and 1 base from J, leaving 7 bases between. This CDR3 reads CASSLVPGNTGELFF. CDR3 in DNA: TGCGCCAGCAGCTTGGTTCCAGGGAACACCGGGGAGCTGTTTTTT.

This clonotype has only a few counts. The rearrangement joins TRBV11-2 to TRBJ2-7; D remains unclear. The CDR3 loop spans 14 amino acids. Trimming left V 1 base short and J 4 bases short, with 11 bases between. Germline lookup yields CDR1 SGHAT and CDR2 FQNNGV. CDR3 DNA sequence: TGTGCCAGCAGCTTAGTCCATTCCATTTACGAGCAGTACTTC. This sequence encodes CASSLVHSIYEQYF.

This clonotype was picked up a small number of times. The CDR3 protein is CASRTGGQGAEAFF. The CDR3 DNA reads TGTGCCAGCAGAACAGGGGGCCAAGGGGCTGAAGCTTTCTTT. The chain couples TRBV5-6 to TRBJ1-1, with TRBD1 matching 9 bases. This CDR3 comprises 14 residues. The germline V gene has CDR1 SGHDT and CDR2 YYEEEE. V lost 5 bases and J lost 6; bases outside the gene matches: 8. The full variable domain, in which reference TRBV5-6 and TRBJ1-1 provide the parts outside the CDR3, is DAGVTQSPTHLIKTRGQQVTLRCSPKSGHDTVSWYQQALGQGPQFIFQYYEEEERQRGNFPDRFSGHQFPNYSSELNVNALLLGDSALYLCASRTGGQGAEAFFGQGTRLTVV.

The sample holds many counts of this clonotype. V is TRBV28 and J is TRBJ1-2, with D unresolved. The V end lost 2 bases, the J end lost 2 bases, and 0 bases lay between the germline ends. Germline V gene lookup returns CDR1 MDHEN and CDR2 SYDVKM. The CDR3 runs to 11 residues. CDR3 sequence (DNA): TGTGCCAGCAGTTTAAACTATGGCTACACCTTC. Its translation: CASSLNYGYTF.

The V call is TRBV21-1, the J call TRBJ2-6; the tabulated D call, TRBD1, remains unverified against the DNA. TRBV21-1 is designated a pseudogene. The CDR3 has 19 residues. The CDR3 sequence is CASSPRPETDHSGANVLTF. In DNA form, the CDR3 reads TGTGCCAGCAGCCCCCGTCCAGAGACAGATCACTCTGGGGCCAACGTCCTGACTTTC.